Below are 11 T cell receptor beta chains sequenced from a single sample in a study of blood T cells in healthy people across ages. With a J-beta primer mix and a sample-barcoded 5' primer, a second PCR ran 7 to 11 cycles. From the 5' RACE reads, TCRdb called clonotypes with MiXCR, one entry per CDR3 protein. The sample includes some 1.5 million distinct CDR3 sequences, around 40% of them seen just once. Sequenced material: blood. All receptors derive from a woman aged 18-29 years in good health.

This clonotype showed up just a few times. This may come from a read error, since a much larger clone is one base off. The chain links TRBV6-6 to TRBJ2-7; D tentatively fits TRBD1 or TRBD2 (5 bases each). The V and J ends lost 7 bases and 3 bases respectively, with 10 bases between them. Germline assignment: CDR1 MNHNY and CDR2 SVGAGI (reference sequence). The CDR3 is made up of 12 amino acids. The CDR3 bases are TGTGCCAGCACCAGGGACCGCTACGAGCAGTACTTC. Translated: CASTRDRYEQYF.

This clonotype was seen more than once but under ten times. The chain recombines TRBV2 with TRBJ2-5; D unclear. CDR1 and CDR2 (germline): SNHLY, FYNNEI. The V end lost 1 base, the J end lost 4 bases, and 13 bases lay between the germline ends. This CDR3 has 15 amino acids. The CDR3 spells CASSEVAPTAETQYF. CDR3 nucleotides: TGTGCCAGCAGTGAAGTAGCTCCCACGGCAGAGACCCAGTACTTC.

The chain employs TRBV12-3 or TRBV12-4 and TRBJ2-3, with D tentatively TRBD2 (5 bases). V gave up 8 bases and J gave up 7 bases, with 10 bases separating them. This CDR3 is built from 11 residues. CDR3 protein: CASGLTNTQYF. CDR3 DNA: TGTGCCAGCGGTCTGACTAATACGCAGTATTTT.

The chain uses TRBV29-1 and TRBJ2-1, with TRBD2 matching 7 bases. The CDR3 covers 15 residues. Unmatched junction bases numbered 20, after V lost 4 bases and J lost 14 bases. Germline loops: CDR1 SQVTM, CDR2 ANQGSEA. In nucleotides, the CDR3 is TGCAGCGTTGGGGGGGGAGTCGAGGGTTGGCGGAGAAAGTTCTTC. Encoded protein: CSVGGGVEGWRRKFF.

This sequence joins TRBV5-1 and TRBJ1-6, with 7 positions matching TRBD1. The V gene's germline CDR1 is SGHRS and CDR2 YFSETQ. Germline trimming cut 4 bases from V and 5 bases from J; bases unmatched to any gene: 6. The CDR3 contains 15 residues. CDR3 in DNA: TGCGCCAGCAGCGAGGGGGACAGAAATAATTCACCCCTCCACTTT. This sequence encodes CASSEGDRNNSPLHF.

J is TRBJ1-2 and V is TRBV7-2; 8 bases line up with TRBD1. The CDR3 contains 15 residues. J gave up 8 bases and V 5 bases, and 13 bases lay outside the gene matches. Germline lookup yields CDR1 SGHTA and CDR2 FQGNSA. The CDR3 nucleotides read TGTGCCAGCAGCCCGGAACCGGGACAGGTTCGCGGCTACACCTTC. Residues: CASSPEPGQVRGYTF.

The V and J genes are TRBV6-5 and TRBJ1-4; D is undetermined. V was clipped by 2 bases and J by 7 bases, with 11 bases between them. The CDR3 runs 14 residues. Germline CDR1 reads MNHEY; CDR2 reads SVGAGI. The CDR3 is CASSYVRDGEKLFF. The CDR3 coding sequence is TGTGCCAGCAGTTACGTGAGAGACGGTGAAAAACTGTTTTTT.

The rearrangement uses TRBV27 and TRBJ1-2; D may be TRBD1 (5 bases). The germline V gene has CDR1 MNHEY and CDR2 SMNVEV (reference sequence). The ends were cut back, 2 bases at V and 2 bases at J, with 15 bases in the middle. The CDR3 is made up of 16 amino acids. The CDR3: CASSLLAGRANYGYTF. CDR3 nucleotides: TGTGCCAGCAGTTTACTGGCGGGGCGAGCAAACTATGGCTACACCTTC.

V is TRBV11-2 and J is TRBJ1-2; no clear D gene. This CDR3 contains 14 residues. The germline V gene has CDR1 SGHAT and CDR2 FQNNGV. Trimming pared 0 bases from V and 10 bases from J, leaving 15 bases between. The CDR3 region is CASSLDRTASLYTF. As DNA, the CDR3 is TGTGCCAGCAGCTTAGACCGGACGGCTTCCCTCTACACCTTC.

For this clonotype: This may be a read error, as it is one base from a much larger clone. The chain employs TRBV4-3 and TRBJ2-7; D not resolved. Per germline, CDR1 LGHNA and CDR2 YSLEER. Trimming removed 0 bases at V and 7 bases at J, with 19 bases between. The CDR3 spans 16 residues. CDR3 nucleotide sequence: TGCGCCAGCAGCCAAGAACCGGAAAGCTCCTACAATGAGCAGTACTTC. As protein: CASSQEPESSYNEQYF.

V and J are TRBV28 and TRBJ1-1; D is unclear. The CDR3 spans 12 residues. Per germline, CDR1 MDHEN and CDR2 SYDVKM. V shed 5 bases and J shed 9 bases, with 13 bases lying between them. CDR3 sequence reads: CASSQYGRKAFF. The CDR3 DNA sequence: TGTGCCAGCAGTCAATACGGGAGAAAAGCTTTCTTT.